These T cell receptor beta chains were read from a single sample in a study of T cells in localized non-small cell lung cancer. Clones were read by immunoSEQ multiplex PCR, and TCRdb kept only the in-frame ones, dropping some. This sample yields 70,000 to 85,000 clones, of which less than 85% are seen a single time; 1.3% belongs to the top ten. The input for sequencing was peripheral blood, taken before any cancer treatment. The receptors come from a female donor older than 55 with stage I lung adenocarcinoma. The CDR3 runs from the conserved cysteine through the conserved F or W. D genes are given only for firm matches. Clone size is given for some rows only: seen once, a few or many times, or a class if the clone is expanded.

len	d_gene	abundance	v_gene	j_gene	CDR3nt	CDR3aa
17	-	-	TRBV15	TRBJ1-5	TGTGCCACCAGCAGAGTTGGGTTCCGCCTTAGCAATCAGCCCCAGCATTTT	CATSRVGFRLSNQPQHF
14	TRBD1	-	TRBV7-2	TRBJ2-3	TGTGCCAGCAGCTGGGGACAGAGCACAGATACGCAGTATTTT	CASSWGQSTDTQYF
15	-	-	TRBV5-1	TRBJ1-5	TGCGCCAGCAGCGCTGACGGGGCTTTCAATCAGCCCCAGCATTTT	CASSADGAFNQPQHF
12	-	medium-sized	TRBV6-1	TRBJ1-5	TGTGCCAGCAGCCGGGACAATCAGCCCCAGCATTTT	CASSRDNQPQHF
13	-	-	TRBV6-1	TRBJ1-2	TGTGCCAGCAACCCTACAGGGAACTATGGCTACACCTTC	CASNPTGNYGYTF
12	-	-	TRBV19	TRBJ1-4	TGTGCCAGTAGTTACAGTAATGAAAAACTGTTTTTT	CASSYSNEKLFF
13	-	-	TRBV19	TRBJ1-1	TGTGCCAGTAGGTGGACAGAGAACACTGAAGCTTTCTTT	CASRWTENTEAFF
13	-	-	TRBV29-1	TRBJ2-5	TGCAGCGTTCGCTTCTTCGTTCAAGAGACCCAGTACTTC	CSVRFFVQETQYF
15	TRBD2	few	TRBV7-2	TRBJ2-3	TGTGCCAGCAGCCCAGGGACTAGCGGGAGAGGTACGCAGTATTTT	CASSPGTSGRGTQYF
15	TRBD1	-	TRBV4-2	TRBJ1-1	TGTGCCAGCAGCCAAGATGACAGGGCTGTCACTGAAGCTTTCTTT	CASSQDDRAVTEAFF
15	TRBD1	-	TRBV2	TRBJ2-5	TGTGCCAGCAGGGCCGGGACAGGGCGGGGAGAGACCCAGTACTTC	CASRAGTGRGETQYF
16	-	-	TRBV9	TRBJ1-1	TGTGCCAGCAGCGTAGACGGGGCAGGAGGGAGCACTGAAGCTTTCTTT	CASSVDGAGGSTEAFF
15	TRBD2	-	TRBV28	TRBJ2-1	TGTGCCAGCAGTCGCCAGGGCGGGAGTTCTCATGAGCAGTTCTTC	CASSRQGGSSHEQFF